These 11 T cell receptor beta chains share one sample of origin, sequenced in a study of a mutant IDH1 vaccine in newly diagnosed glioma. As for time point: week 5, during vaccination. Doses comprised 300 ug of mutant IDH1 20-mer peptide each, plus topical imiquimod. Data came from immunoSEQ multiplex PCR; TCRdb stores just in-frame clones and leaves some out. The table has about 59,000 clones, 85% to 90% seen once. For these TCRs, the target antigens are not known. Sequenced here: PBMCs, sampled from a glioma patient whose treatment included an IDH1 peptide vaccine. The receptors originated from a woman aged 40-49 years with glioma.

This chain links TRBV6-1 with TRBJ2-2; a possible D gene is TRBD1 (5 bases). Germline V gene data show CDR1 as MNHNS and CDR2 as SASEGT. V was pared by 8 bases and J by 1 base, with 14 bases between. The CDR3 runs to 15 residues. CDR3 sequence reads: CASQGRQVNTGELFF. Written as DNA, the CDR3 is TGTGCCAGCCAGGGCCGGCAGGTGAACACCGGGGAGCTGTTTTTT.

The chain has TRBV5-6 and TRBJ2-1; perhaps TRBD1 as D (6 bases). Per germline, CDR1 SGHDT and CDR2 YYEEEE. V lost 4 bases to trimming and J lost 2 bases, with 13 bases between them. The CDR3 is 15 amino acids. DNA of the CDR3: TGTGCCAGCAGCGGGGGACACTCTACCTACAATGAGCAGTTCTTC. Translation: CASSGGHSTYNEQFF.

The chain uses TRBV7-3 and TRBJ1-1, with D perhaps matching TRBD1 (6 bases). There are 13 residues in the CDR3. V was clipped by 5 bases and J by 1 base, with 8 bases between them. Germline CDR1 and CDR2: SGHTA and FQGTGA. The CDR3 spells CASSRDTNTEAFF. The CDR3 DNA is TGTGCCAGCAGCAGGGACACGAACACTGAAGCTTTCTTT.

The V gene is TRBV4-2, the J gene TRBJ2-7; 8 bases agree with TRBD2. The J segment lost 0 bases and the V segment lost 2 bases, leaving 12 bases of the junction unmatched. The germline V gene has CDR1 LGHNA and CDR2 YNFKEQ. CDR3 size: 18 residues. Here the CDR3 DNA reads TGTGCCAGCAGCCAACACGATAGGGAGCGGGGGAGCTCCTACGAGCAGTACTTC. It specifies CASSQHDRERGSSYEQYF.

This clone has only one observation. The chain recombines TRBV19 with TRBJ2-1, with D possibly matching TRBD1 (6 bases). V lost 5 bases and J lost 10, with 15 bases in between. Germline CDR1 is LNHDA and CDR2 is SQIVND (reference sequence). The CDR3 covers 13 residues. CDR3 DNA: TGTGCCAGTAGTCTAAAACTAGACAGGGAGCAGTTCTTC. This encodes CASSLKLDREQFF.

This clone is a singleton in its sample. V and J are TRBV25-1 and TRBJ2-5; D is unclear. Germline CDR1 reads MGHDK; CDR2 reads SYGVNS. CDR3 length: 14 residues. The V and J ends lost 5 bases and 0 bases respectively, with 10 bases between them. The CDR3 protein is CASSPSRYQETQYF. Here the CDR3 DNA reads TGTGCCAGCAGTCCCTCTCGGTACCAAGAGACCCAGTACTTC.

The chain carries TRBV29-1 and TRBJ2-5; 13 bases are shared with TRBD2. Trimming at V came to 5 bases and at J to 2 bases, leaving 17 bases not matched to a gene. The CDR3 loop spans 19 amino acids. Germline values: CDR1 SQVTM, CDR2 ANQGSEA. CDR3 sequence: CSVKRGLAGFLGRQETQYF. CDR3 in DNA: TGCAGCGTTAAGAGGGGACTAGCGGGATTTTTAGGCAGACAAGAGACCCAGTACTTC.

V is TRBV4-2 and J is TRBJ2-3, with D possibly matching TRBD2 (6 bases). The germline CDR1 and CDR2 sequences are LGHNA and YNFKEQ. Trimming removed 3 bases at V and 1 base at J, with 11 bases between. This CDR3 is built from 15 residues. CDR3 in DNA: TGTGCCAGCAGCCACACTAGCAAAGGCACAGATACGCAGTATTTT. Its protein product is CASSHTSKGTDTQYF.

The chain links TRBV7-2 to TRBJ2-7, with 8 bases identical to TRBD2. The CDR3 runs 15 residues. Trimming cost V 2 bases and J 1 base; bases outside gene matches: 4. Germline V lookup: CDR1 SGHTA, CDR2 FQGNSA. The CDR3: CASSLFGTSSYEQYF. In DNA form, the CDR3 reads TGTGCCAGCAGCTTATTTGGGACTAGTTCCTACGAGCAGTACTTC.

The rearrangement joins TRBV7-9 to TRBJ2-5; D gene ambiguous. Trimming removed 1 base from V and 5 bases from J, with 20 bases in between. Germline V gives CDR1 SEHNR, CDR2 FQNEAQ (reference sequence). The CDR3 totals 17 residues. The CDR3 sequence: CASSLGKRATSPETQYF. CDR3 coding DNA: TGTGCCAGCAGCTTAGGAAAAAGGGCAACTTCTCCCGAGACCCAGTACTTC.

The chain is built from TRBV4-1 and TRBJ1-5; the D gene is possibly TRBD1 (5 bases). This CDR3 is 16 amino acids long. V dropped 1 base and J dropped 5 bases, with 15 bases sitting between them. CDR1 MGHRA and CDR2 YSYEKL come from the germline V gene. CDR3 region: CASSQAGTAGDQPQHF. Here the CDR3 DNA reads TGCGCCAGCAGCCAAGCGGGGACCGCGGGGGATCAGCCCCAGCATTTT.